This T cell receptor beta chain was sequenced during a study of blood T cell repertoires in COVID-19. In the study overall: Samples came from the United States, Italy and Spain, spanning acute and convalescent COVID-19. T cells, B-cell-depleted T cells, or PBMCs provided the cDNA or gDNA that served as material.

Original processing notes: For nucleated cells, counts were estimated from reference gene primer amplification. Repertoires were generated with immunoSEQ multiplex PCR, while TCRdb's copy carries only in-frame clones and drops some. That table gives V, J and clone size, and the DNA gave D and trimming. The sample comprises approximately 68,000 clones, about 81% of which are singletons, and roughly 8.3% rests with the top ten. CDR1 MNHNY and CDR2 SVGAGI come from the germline V gene (reference sequence). The junction had 10 bases not matched to a gene; V was cut back by 7 bases and J by 5 bases. The CDR3 covers 15 residues.

This TCR derives from a human donor in a cohort sampled during active COVID-19. The sample was peripheral blood. The chain employs TRBV6-6 and TRBJ2-5, with 10 bases matching TRBD2. The DNA of the CDR3 is TGTGCCAGCAAGTCTAGCGGGAGAGGGTGGGAGACCCAGTACTTC. Translation gives CASKSSGRGWETQYF.